This T cell receptor (beta chain) was observed in a study of shared clonotypes between healthy human individuals. The CDR3 extends over 15 amino acids. Germline CDR1 reads SGHTA; CDR2 reads FQGTGA. V dropped 2 bases and J dropped 0 bases, with 9 bases sitting between them. Unsorted PBMC replicate PCRs drew on around 300 ng DNA, representing some 32,000 T cell genomes. Unsorted PBMC DNA was run through sequencing on ten immunoSEQ deep assay plates. This table comes from immunoSEQ multiplex PCR, and its TCRdb copy is limited to in-frame clones, with some not included. The sample contains about half a million clones, more than 65% of which appear only once.

The chain employs TRBV7-3 and TRBJ2-3; TRBD2 is a possible D gene (5 bases). This receptor was identified in a woman aged 40 to 50 in good health. Some clones in this sample may be carry-over from other donors' samples. The sequencing input was PBMCs. CDR3 loop: CASSLRRSSTDTQYF. DNA for the CDR3: TGTGCCAGCAGCTTACGGAGGTCTAGCACAGATACGCAGTATTTT.